This T cell receptor beta chain was retrieved from a study of T cell responses to AZD1222 COVID-19 vaccine. Trimming left V 6 bases short and J 1 base short, with 12 bases between. This CDR3 has 14 residues. Germline CDR1 and CDR2: MDHEN and SYDVKM. Findings and limits, study-wide: Reports say nearly half of spike-specific TCRs go after unmutated variant regions. Clonal diversity was possibly underestimated, and white British individuals and females predominated among donors. Just a handful of AZD1222 recipients tested seropositive at baseline. Across spike, vaccine-associated CD4 TCRs were found, dominant at 160-218 and 743-854.

Sequenced by immunoSEQ multiplex PCR; TCRdb stores in-frame clones only, minus some. In the table there are around 180,000 clones, about 87% of which are singletons. This clone turned up a few times. Its matching antigen is unknown. This clonotype was obtained from an adult in good health. The rearrangement links TRBV28 to TRBJ1-2, with D possibly TRBD1 on 5 matching bases. The sample consisted of peripheral blood, taken on day 0 of MenACWY control vaccination. CDR3 DNA sequence: TGTGCCAGCAGCGACAGTCTCTTTAACTATGGCTACACCTTC. This translates into CASSDSLFNYGYTF.